These 27 T cell receptor beta chains share one sample of origin, sequenced in a study of response to subunit inactivated influenza vaccine. TCRdb re-called the RT-PCR reads through MiXCR, storing one row per CDR3 protein. The table shows 530,000 or so distinct CDR3 sequences, with 25% occurring only once. This specimen was CD4+ T cells sorted from PBMCs, taken 5 days after vaccination. These receptors were taken from a man aged 50 to 59 who received an inactivated influenza vaccine.

V and J are TRBV6-2 or TRBV6-3 and TRBJ2-6; D remains ambiguous. V was clipped by 2 bases and J by 2 bases, with 4 bases between them. The CDR3 is made up of 14 amino acids. The germline V gene has CDR1 MNHEY and CDR2 SVGEGT. In nucleotides, the CDR3 is TGTGCCAGCAGTTACCCGGCTGGGGCCAACGTCCTGACTTTC. It translates to CASSYPAGANVLTF.

This clonotype came up a few times. The gene calls are TRBV12-3 or TRBV12-4 and TRBJ2-7, with D possibly being TRBD2 (6 bases). This CDR3 is built from 15 residues. Trimming shortened V by 6 bases and J by 3 bases, and 18 bases separated the two germline ends. The CDR3 spells CASSTSRGTNYEQYF. CDR3 nucleotides: TGTGCCAGCAGCACAAGTCGGGGGACCAACTACGAGCAGTACTTC.

The table lists this clonotype with a few counts. The rearrangement uses TRBV29-1 and TRBJ1-2; D may be TRBD1 (6 bases). Trimming stripped 3 bases from V and 2 bases from J, with 13 bases between. The length of the CDR3 is 14 residues. Germline CDR1 SQVTM, CDR2 ANQGSEA. The CDR3 DNA reads as TGCAGCGTTGATTCCCGGGGGGCAAACTATGGCTACACCTTC. This gives the protein CSVDSRGANYGYTF.

The V and J genes are TRBV6-2 or TRBV6-3 and TRBJ2-1; 8 bases agree with TRBD2. The germline V gene has CDR1 MNHEY and CDR2 SVGEGT. The ends lost 4 bases at V and 8 bases at J; junction bases unmatched: 10. The CDR3 contains 15 residues. Here the CDR3 reads CASSFGGAKKYEQFF. CDR3 DNA: TGTGCCAGCAGTTTCGGGGGGGCAAAGAAGTATGAGCAGTTCTTC.

The sample holds a few counts of this clonotype. The V gene is TRBV7-2, the J gene TRBJ2-1; D ambiguous. Trimming took off 3 bases at V and 4 bases at J, with 16 bases between the two ends. This CDR3 is built from 16 residues. Per the germline V gene, CDR1 is SGHTA and CDR2 is FQGNSA. The CDR3 coding sequence is TGTGCCAGCAGCTTGACTGGGATGGGAACGTACAATGAGCAGTTCTTC. As protein: CASSLTGMGTYNEQFF.

In this sample, this clonotype turned up a few times. The CDR3 here is CASTPDLYGYTF. In DNA, the CDR3 is TGTGCCAGCACCCCAGACCTCTATGGCTACACCTTC. The V gene is TRBV2, the J gene TRBJ1-2, with D unresolved. Germline values: CDR1 SNHLY, CDR2 FYNNEI. With 7 bases removed from V and 4 bases from J, the gap between germline ends came to 10 bases. The CDR3 is made up of 12 amino acids. Looking up the rest from reference TRBV2 and TRBJ1-2 gives the full variable domain: EPEVTQTPSHQVTQMGQEVILRCVPISNHLYFYWYRQILGQKVEFLVSFYNNEISEKSEIFDDQFSVERPDGSNFTLKIRSTKLEDSAMYFCASTPDLYGYTFGSGTRLTVV.

The V and J genes are TRBV4-3 and TRBJ1-4; 7 bases agree with TRBD1. From germline, CDR1 is LGHNA and CDR2 YSLEER. The CDR3 is 15 amino acids. V lost 4 bases and J lost 8; bases outside the gene matches: 10. The CDR3 DNA reads TGCGCCAGCAGCCTAAGTGTGGCAGGGGGGGAAAAACTGTTTTTT. Translated, it gives CASSLSVAGGEKLFF.

V and J are TRBV18 and TRBJ2-1, with TRBD2 matching 12 bases. The CDR3 contains 16 residues. Germline V gene sequence: CDR1 KGHSH, CDR2 LQKENI. The ends lost 3 bases at V and 6 bases at J; junction bases unmatched: 6. The CDR3 DNA reads as TGTGCCAGCTCACCTAAAGGACTAGCGGGAACCAATGAGCAGTTCTTC. This encodes CASSPKGLAGTNEQFF.

This clonotype was seen at least ten times. This sequence joins TRBV7-2 and TRBJ2-7; D is uncertain. The germline V gene encodes CDR1 SGHTA and CDR2 FQGNSA. The CDR3 consists of 13 residues. The V end lost 1 base, the J end lost 1 base, and 5 bases lay between the germline ends. The CDR3 reads CASSLVESYEQYF. As DNA, the CDR3 is TGTGCCAGCAGCTTAGTGGAATCCTACGAGCAGTACTTC.

The table lists this clonotype with many counts. The chain carries TRBV6-1 and TRBJ1-5, with a possible D match to TRBD1 (5 bases). There are 13 residues in the CDR3. The germline V gene encodes CDR1 MNHNS and CDR2 SASEGT. Trimming shortened V by 6 bases and J by 4 bases, and 10 bases separated the two germline ends. CDR3 protein: CASSRQQNQPQHF. The DNA for the CDR3 is TGTGCCAGCAGCCGACAGCAAAATCAGCCCCAGCATTTT.

The genes are TRBV7-9 and TRBJ1-1, with a weak D call TRBD1 (6 bases). CDR3 length equals 15 residues. The ends were cut back, 3 bases at V and 0 bases at J, with 11 bases in the middle. CDR1 and CDR2 (germline): SEHNR, FQNEAQ (reference sequence). CDR3 coding DNA: TGTGCCAGCAGCTTCGGACAGAGGATGAACACTGAAGCTTTCTTT. Translated, it gives CASSFGQRMNTEAFF.

CDR3 sequence reads: CASSLGQGNLETQYF. The CDR3 region has the DNA TGTGCCAGCAGTTTGGGGCAGGGGAACTTGGAGACCCAGTACTTC. The V and J genes are TRBV12-3 or TRBV12-4 and TRBJ2-5, with D possibly being TRBD1 (6 bases). V was cut by 3 bases and J by 5 bases, with 16 bases left in between. The CDR3 runs to 15 residues.

Here the CDR3 DNA reads TGTGCCAGCAGACAACTAGCGGGGGGGAACACCGGGGAGCTGTTTTTT. Its protein product is CASRQLAGGNTGELFF. This chain links TRBV6-1 with TRBJ2-2, with TRBD2 matching 12 bases. This CDR3 comprises 16 residues. The germline V gene encodes CDR1 MNHNS and CDR2 SASEGT. The junction had 3 bases not matched to a gene; V was cut back by 6 bases and J by 1 base.

This chain joins TRBV5-1 and TRBJ1-2; no firm D call. The CDR3 extends over 12 amino acids. Germline V CDR1 and CDR2: SGHRS, YFSETQ. V lost 8 bases and J lost 4, with 12 bases in between. The CDR3 here is CARSPAGYGYTF. The CDR3 DNA follows: TGCGCCAGGAGCCCCGCAGGCTATGGCTACACCTTC.

The chain carries TRBV4-2 and TRBJ2-1; 9 bases map to TRBD2. V was clipped by 4 bases and J by 0 bases; unmatched bases: 10. Germline-derived CDR1 and CDR2 are LGHNA and YNFKEQ. This CDR3 has 18 amino acids. The CDR3 nucleotides are TGTGCCAGCAGCCCCCGAGGGCGGGGGGGCCACTCCTACAATGAGCAGTTCTTC. Translated, it gives CASSPRGRGGHSYNEQFF.

This clonotype was counted a few times. This chain connects TRBV5-1 to TRBJ2-7, with a weak D call TRBD1 (6 bases). The CDR3 has 14 amino acids. Deletions cut 2 bases from V and 6 bases from J, with 15 bases between. Germline V CDR1 and CDR2: SGHRS, YFSETQ. This CDR3 reads CASSFSPGEGEQYF. DNA for the CDR3: TGCGCCAGCAGCTTCTCCCCAGGGGAAGGCGAGCAGTACTTC.

This chain joins TRBV20-1 and TRBJ2-7, with 16 bases that match TRBD2. Germline loops: CDR1 DFQATT, CDR2 SNEGSKA (reference sequence). The CDR3 spans 16 residues. CDR3 protein: CSALPGLAGGRDEQYF. The CDR3 region has the DNA TGCAGCGCTCTACCGGGACTAGCGGGGGGGCGGGACGAGCAGTACTTC.

V and J are TRBV20-1 and TRBJ2-7; no definite D call. The ends were cut back, 0 bases at V and 3 bases at J, with 9 bases in the middle. CDR1 is DFQATT and CDR2 is SNEGSKA in the germline V gene (reference sequence). The length of the CDR3 is 13 residues. The CDR3 DNA reads TGCAGTGCTAGAGATACTACGATCTACGAGCAGTACTTC. Protein product: CSARDTTIYEQYF.

On this clonotype: A read error may produce the germline difference seen at one junction end. The rearrangement links TRBV20-1 to TRBJ1-2; possibly TRBD1 for D (6 bases). Per germline, CDR1 DFQATT and CDR2 SNEGSKA (reference sequence). The CDR3 has 13 residues. The CDR3 loop is CSARGGTFYGYTF. CDR3 nucleotides: TGCAGTGCCAGAGGGGGGACTTTCTATGGCTACACCTTC.

This clonotype was seen just once. The chain carries TRBV10-3 and TRBJ2-5, with 7 bases aligning to TRBD1. This CDR3 has 13 residues. Germline V gives CDR1 ENHRY, CDR2 SYGVKD. J was trimmed by 3 bases and V by 6 bases; bases with no gene match: 4. Here the CDR3 reads CAIRPTGKETQYF. DNA of the CDR3: TGTGCCATCAGGCCGACAGGGAAAGAGACCCAGTACTTC.

This clonotype was seen a few times. The rearrangement joins TRBV5-1 to TRBJ2-6; D unresolved. The V end was cut by 4 bases, the J end by 1 base, with 9 bases between. Germline values: CDR1 SGHRS, CDR2 YFSETQ. The CDR3 length is 15 residues. The CDR3 here is CASSEQPSGANVLTF. CDR3 sequence (DNA): TGCGCCAGCAGCGAACAGCCATCTGGGGCCAACGTCCTGACTTTC.

This clonotype showed up just a few times. The chain recombines TRBV29-1 with TRBJ1-3; a possible D gene is TRBD1 (6 bases). This CDR3 has 12 amino acids. V lost 3 bases, J lost 6 bases, and 9 bases lay in between. Germline V gene lookup returns CDR1 SQVTM and CDR2 ANQGSEA. CDR3 in DNA: TGCAGCGTTGAGACAGGCGAAAACACCATATATTTT. It codes for CSVETGENTIYF.

This chain connects TRBV6-5 to TRBJ2-3; TRBD2 might be the D (5 bases). This CDR3 is 15 amino acids long. V was clipped by 4 bases and J by 2 bases, with 13 bases between them. CDR1 is MNHEY and CDR2 is SVGAGI in the germline V gene. CDR3 in amino acids: CASSSRTVDTDTQYF. The DNA for the CDR3 is TGTGCCAGCAGTTCCCGGACTGTAGACACAGATACGCAGTATTTT.

This clonotype has more than one count but fewer than ten. J is TRBJ1-6 and V is TRBV20-1; no clear D gene. This CDR3 has 15 residues. Between the trimmed V and J ends, which lost 3 bases and 0 bases, there was a span of 9 bases. CDR1 and CDR2 (germline): DFQATT, SNEGSKA (reference sequence). The CDR3 DNA reads as TGCAGTGCTAGGTTGGAGAGCTCCTATAATTCACCCCTCCACTTT. Its translation is CSARLESSYNSPLHF.

V is TRBV29-1 and J is TRBJ1-2; D is ambiguous. Germline lookup yields CDR1 SQVTM and CDR2 ANQGSEA. V lost 3 bases, J lost 9 bases, and 8 bases lay in between. CDR3 size: 10 residues. The CDR3: CSVDVVSYTF. The CDR3 DNA is TGCAGCGTTGACGTGGTTAGCTACACCTTC.

The V and J genes are TRBV12-3 or TRBV12-4 and TRBJ1-3, with D unresolved. V lost 7 bases and J 3 bases, leaving 7 bases between the germline ends. The CDR3 consists of 12 residues. The CDR3 protein is CASKSDGNTIYF. Here the CDR3 DNA reads TGTGCCAGCAAAAGCGATGGAAACACCATATATTTT.

The CDR3 reads CASSVFGSYNEQFF. As DNA, the CDR3 is TGTGCCAGCAGTGTCTTTGGCTCCTACAATGAGCAGTTCTTC. The chain is built from TRBV28 and TRBJ2-1; D gene uncertain. Germline loops: CDR1 MDHEN, CDR2 SYDVKM. Trimming removed 5 bases at V and 0 bases at J, with 8 bases between. The CDR3 contains 14 residues.